What follows describes a single T cell receptor beta chain. One end of the junction is discordant with germline, which a read error may explain. The sample comes from a study of Tregs in tolerant kidney transplant recipients. TCRdb keeps only in-frame clones here, not all; method: immunoSEQ multiplex PCR. Of approximately 69,000 clones in the sample, approximately 91% were seen once. The CDR3 is 12 amino acids. Germline V gives CDR1 SQVTM, CDR2 ANQGSEA. The specimen comprised CD4+ T cells from blood, sampled before the transplant. The sequence came from a human donor who received a combined kidney and bone marrow transplant. The chain links TRBV29-1 to TRBJ2-1; weak D call: TRBD2 (6 bases). CDR3 coding DNA: TGCAGCGTTGAGGGCCTAGCGCCCCGAGTCATCTTC. This sequence encodes CSVEGLAPRVIF.